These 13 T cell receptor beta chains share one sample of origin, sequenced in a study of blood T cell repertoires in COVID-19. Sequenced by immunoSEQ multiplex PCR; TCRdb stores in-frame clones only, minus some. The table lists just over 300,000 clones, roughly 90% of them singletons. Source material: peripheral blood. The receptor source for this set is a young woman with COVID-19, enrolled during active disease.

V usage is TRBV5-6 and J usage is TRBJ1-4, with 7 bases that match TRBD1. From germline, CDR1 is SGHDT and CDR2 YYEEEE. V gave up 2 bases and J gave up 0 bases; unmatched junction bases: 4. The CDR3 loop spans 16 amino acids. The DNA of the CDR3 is TGTGCCAGCAGCTTCCTGGGGACAGCAACTAATGAAAAACTGTTTTTT. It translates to CASSFLGTATNEKLFF.

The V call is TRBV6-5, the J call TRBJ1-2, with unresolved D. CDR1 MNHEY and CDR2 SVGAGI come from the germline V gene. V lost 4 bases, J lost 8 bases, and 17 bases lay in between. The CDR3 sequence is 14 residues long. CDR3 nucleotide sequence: TGTGCCAGCAGTTTTCCGGGAGCCTTGGGAGGCTACACCTTC. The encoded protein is CASSFPGALGGYTF.

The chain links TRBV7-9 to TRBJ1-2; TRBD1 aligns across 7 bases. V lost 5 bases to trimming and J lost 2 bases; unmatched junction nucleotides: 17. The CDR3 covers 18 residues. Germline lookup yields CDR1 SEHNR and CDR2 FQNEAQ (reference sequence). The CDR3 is CASSPTGTLKFFNYGYTF. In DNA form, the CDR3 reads TGTGCCAGCAGCCCGACAGGGACCCTGAAATTTTTCAACTATGGCTACACCTTC.

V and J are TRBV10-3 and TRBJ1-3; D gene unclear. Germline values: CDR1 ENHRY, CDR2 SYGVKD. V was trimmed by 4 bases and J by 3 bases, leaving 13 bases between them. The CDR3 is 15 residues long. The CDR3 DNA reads TGTGCCATCAGTGGCGACGGACTTCGTGGAAACACCATATATTTT. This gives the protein CAISGDGLRGNTIYF.

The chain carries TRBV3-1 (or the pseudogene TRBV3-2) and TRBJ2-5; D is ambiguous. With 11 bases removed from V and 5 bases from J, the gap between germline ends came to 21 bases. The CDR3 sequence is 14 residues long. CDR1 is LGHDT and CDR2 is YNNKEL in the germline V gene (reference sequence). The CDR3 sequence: CAASWSSRPETQYF. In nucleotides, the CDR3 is TGTGCCGCGAGCTGGTCCTCCAGGCCGGAGACCCAGTACTTC.

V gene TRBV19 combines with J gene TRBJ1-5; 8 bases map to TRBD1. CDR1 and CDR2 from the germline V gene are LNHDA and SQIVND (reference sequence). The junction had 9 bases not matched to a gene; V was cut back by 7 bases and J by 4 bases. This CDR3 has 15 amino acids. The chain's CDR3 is CASKGTGMRNQPQHF. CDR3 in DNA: TGTGCCAGTAAAGGGACAGGAATGCGAAATCAGCCCCAGCATTTT.

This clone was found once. The CDR3 DNA is TGCGCCAGCAGCCAGGATCGGGTGGGGAACACTGAAGCTTTCTTT. Translation: CASSQDRVGNTEAFF. This chain joins TRBV4-3 and TRBJ1-1, with D unresolved. Trimming cost V 3 bases and J 1 base, with 12 bases left between them. The germline CDR1 and CDR2 sequences are LGHNA and YSLEER. There are 15 residues in the CDR3.

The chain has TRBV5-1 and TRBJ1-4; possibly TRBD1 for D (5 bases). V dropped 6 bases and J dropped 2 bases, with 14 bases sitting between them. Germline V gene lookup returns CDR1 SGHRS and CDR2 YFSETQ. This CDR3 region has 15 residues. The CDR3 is CASTLGGLTNEKLFF. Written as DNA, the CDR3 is TGCGCCAGCACCCTGGGGGGGTTGACTAATGAAAAACTGTTTTTT.

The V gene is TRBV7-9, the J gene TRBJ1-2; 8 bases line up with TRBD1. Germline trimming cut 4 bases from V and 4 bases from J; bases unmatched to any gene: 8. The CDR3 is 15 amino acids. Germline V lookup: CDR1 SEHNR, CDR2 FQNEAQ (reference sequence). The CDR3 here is CASSSIRDRLYGYTF. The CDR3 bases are TGTGCCAGCAGCTCCATTCGGGACAGGCTCTATGGCTACACCTTC.

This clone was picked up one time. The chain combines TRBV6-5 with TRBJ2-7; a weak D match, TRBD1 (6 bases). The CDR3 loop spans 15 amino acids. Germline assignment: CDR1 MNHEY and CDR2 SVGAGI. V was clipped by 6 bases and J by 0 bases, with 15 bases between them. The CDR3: CASSLSGTNSYEQYV. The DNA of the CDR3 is TGTGCCAGCAGCCTTTCCGGGACAAACTCCTACGAGCAGTACGTC.

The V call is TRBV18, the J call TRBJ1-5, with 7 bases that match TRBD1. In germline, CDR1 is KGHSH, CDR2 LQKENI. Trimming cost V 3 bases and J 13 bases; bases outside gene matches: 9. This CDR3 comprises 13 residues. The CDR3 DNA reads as TGTGCCAGCTCACCTCTTGACAGGGACCCACAGCATTTT. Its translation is CASSPLDRDPQHF.

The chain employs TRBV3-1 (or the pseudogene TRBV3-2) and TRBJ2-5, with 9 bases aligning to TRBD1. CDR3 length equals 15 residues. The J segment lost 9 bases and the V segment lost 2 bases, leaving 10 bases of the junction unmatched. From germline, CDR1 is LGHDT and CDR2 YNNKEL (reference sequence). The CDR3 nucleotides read TGTGCCAGCAGCCAACGGGACAGGGTCAATTCGGCCCAGTACTTC. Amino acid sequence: CASSQRDRVNSAQYF.

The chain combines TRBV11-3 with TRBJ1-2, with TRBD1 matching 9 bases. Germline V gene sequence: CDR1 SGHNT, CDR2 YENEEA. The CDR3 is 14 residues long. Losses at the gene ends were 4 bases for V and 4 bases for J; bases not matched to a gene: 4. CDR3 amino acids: CASSSQGAGYGYTF. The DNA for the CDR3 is TGTGCCAGCAGCTCACAGGGGGCCGGCTATGGCTACACCTTC. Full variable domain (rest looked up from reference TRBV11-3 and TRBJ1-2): EAGVVQSPRYKIIEKKQPVAFWCNPISGHNTLYWYLQNLGQGPELLIRYENEEAVDDSQLPKDRFSAERLKGVDSTLKIQPAELGDSAVYLCASSSQGAGYGYTFGSGTRLTVV.